This note documents a single TCR beta chain sequence. This specimen comes from a study of blood T cell repertoires in COVID-19. After removal of 6 bases from V and 4 bases from J, the junction contained 11 bases not matched to a gene. This CDR3 has 16 residues. Germline V lookup: CDR1 MNHNY, CDR2 SVGAGI (reference sequence). How the authors handled the data: Cell counts per sample came from amplifying reference gene primers. Profiled with immunoSEQ multiplex PCR; TCRdb holds only in-frame clones, not every one. From that table come the V and J calls and clone size; the DNA was used to work out D and trimming. The sample consists of roughly 480,000 clones, 89% of them appearing once. Seattle participants joined during active infection and were tracked over time.

The receptor was isolated from a man between 18 and 29 years old with COVID-19, enrolled during active disease. The V call is TRBV6-6, the J call TRBJ1-1, with TRBD1 matching over 10 bases. Specimen: peripheral blood. CDR3 sequence (DNA): TGTGCCAGCAGACGAACGGACAGGGGGACTGGCACTGAAGCTTTCTTT. Encoded protein: CASRRTDRGTGTEAFF.